This TCR beta chain was captured in a study of cytomegalovirus exposure and HLA in healthy donors. Study-level results: CMV serostatus was the only recorded immune exposure for donors. Overall, approximately 150 TCR beta chains were annotated as cytomegalovirus-associated. CMV antigen specificity was confirmed in vitro for a few CMV-associated chains. As was reported, the HLA-A and HLA-B alleles of most subjects were accurately predicted from TCR beta sequences.

In regard to this clone: Its antigen is still unknown.

The CDR3 runs to 15 residues. V shed 9 bases and J 5 bases; nucleotides not matched to a gene: 10. Looked up from germline, CDR1 is KGHSH and CDR2 is LQKENI. A multiplex PCR was run with 60 Vbeta primers and 13 Jbeta primers. Sequencing used immunoSEQ multiplex PCR; TCRdb keeps in-frame clones, though not all of them. Among 200,000 to 250,000 clones, 70% to 85% were seen once, and the ten largest hold approximately 0.22%. Sequenced: PBMCs. The gene calls are TRBV18 and TRBJ2-1; TRBD1 aligns across 10 bases. The sequence was obtained from a girl aged 2-10 years in good health and CMV-seronegative. Here the CDR3 DNA reads TGTGCCAGTTCCGGGACAGGGGATTCCAACAATGAGCAGTTCTTC. This gives the protein CASSGTGDSNNEQFF. The variable domain in full, completed from reference TRBV18 and TRBJ2-1, reads NAGVMQNPRHLVRRRGQEARLRCSPMKGHSHVYWYRQLPEEGLKFMVYLQKENIIDESGMPKERFSAEFPKEGPSILRIQQVVRGDSAAYFCASSGTGDSNNEQFFGPGTRLTVL.